This TCR beta chain came from a study of human T cells and chemical hapten exposure listed by TCRdb under 2021. With respect to the entire study: For sensitization, 2% DPC in acetone was applied to a 2 cm by 2 cm area of upper inner arm skin. Twenty-nine alopecia patients gave blood for TCR sequencing at one to four time points (pre-sensitization, 2, 6 and 24 weeks). Libraries were pooled for sequencing, and per-sample TCR yields varied mainly because of small differences in library volumes within the pool. Patient blood was sampled pre-sensitization (week 0) and at 2, 6 and about 24 weeks after DPC sensitization. Weekly therapeutic DPC doses were additionally applied to the scalp of patients throughout the approximately 25-week study period. Peripheral blood TCR repertoire changes were tracked in vivo in alopecia patients during primary and secondary sensitization to the hapten diphenylcyclopropenone (DPC). Most of the patients in the cohort were female, and the cohort covered alopecia areata with under or over 50% scalp involvement, alopecia totalis and alopecia universalis. Patch tests used Finn chambers with 0.01% DPC on the upper back, scored after 6 days by International Contact Dermatitis Research Group standards. What the research found in general, with its limitations: Compared with pre-sensitization or healthy control sets, expanded TCRs formed significantly more large CDR3 similarity clusters, which is consistent with antigen-driven responses. All patients had alopecia, a presumed autoimmune disease, so their immune response might differ from that of healthy individuals. DPC sensitization did not change the number of TCRs with a frequency above 1 in 1000, and there was no evidence of changes in global repertoire structure. Repeated subsampling changed both the strength of the expansion versus patch-test correlation and the threshold at which that correlation became significant. The number of PT1 expanded TCRs positively correlated with patch test score, significant at thresholds 8, 16 and 32 but not 4.

Receptors were amplified or captured by RACE. Sequenced using a NextSeq 500. During library preparation, unique molecular identifiers were attached to individual cDNA molecules so that TCRs could be counted in a quantitative, reproducible way. Both TCR alpha and TCR beta chains were sequenced from each blood RNA sample. In the original analysis: The median number of TCRs per sample was 85,000 to 100,000, ranging from roughly 23,224 to 690,600. V, J and CDR3 annotation of the TCR reads was carried out using the Decombinator software suite. Every sample was subsampled to the same number of TCRs (28,000) for the PS versus PT1 abundance plots. TCRs were defined as expanded if absent before sensitization and observed at least eight times at the 2-week time point. TCRdb reran the public reads through fastp at Q25 and MiXCR, keeping productive beta chains. Rows with one shared CDR3 protein collapse into an entry with the most common genes and DNA. These V and J calls originate from TCRdb's pipeline instead of the authors' own analysis. The sample table holds more than 90,000 distinct CDR3 sequences, of which 11% were seen once. Approximately 3.3% of the sample is held by the ten biggest clonotypes.

Sample time point, as interpreted from the label and publication: patch test 2, 6 weeks after DPC sensitization. In light of the paper, this sample's treatment or condition label describes: therapeutic diphenylcyclopropenone sensitization with weekly scalp DPC. Blood at each patch-test visit was drawn before the patch test was applied. To be eligible, patients had to be aged 18 to 70, diagnosed with alopecia and judged suitable for DPC therapy, while pregnant patients were excluded. Total RNA was isolated from unfractionated whole blood collected in Tempus Blood RNA tubes. The germline V gene provides CDR1 SQVTM and CDR2 ANQGSEA. Relative to germline, V is 6 bases shorter and J is 4 bases shorter, with 19 bases between their ends. Reading from cysteine to phenylalanine, the CDR3 counts 15 amino acids. Kept here is only the CDR3 DNA, which spans 45 bases and is read in frame from base 1. The table lists this clonotype with many counts. No antigen is known for it. Base qualities are not recorded, but no much larger clone differs from it by a single base.

The clonotype comes from a woman in her forties with alopecia areata. Some clones in this sample may be carry-over from other donors' samples. The chain joins TRBV29-1 to TRBJ2-1; the D gene assignment is ambiguous. The sequencing here drew on whole blood, taken in connection with sensitization to the hapten diphenylcyclopropenone (DPC). CDR3 sequence: CSVPSAVQFYNEQFF. The sequenced DNA is TGCAGCGTCCCCTCGGCGGTCCAGTTTTACAATGAGCAGTTCTTC.